What follows are 5 T cell receptor beta chains derived from one specimen sequenced in a study of cytomegalovirus exposure and HLA in healthy donors. The PCR contained 60 Vbeta and 13 Jbeta primers. Data came from immunoSEQ multiplex PCR; TCRdb stores just in-frame clones and leaves some out. Of approximately 100,000 clones in the sample, 74% are singletons; the top ten hold about 2%. The specimen was PBMCs. The receptors come from a human donor in good health.

The chain carries TRBV6-5 and TRBJ1-2; a weak D match, TRBD1 (5 bases). V was shortened by 0 bases and J by 4 bases, with 15 bases between the two germline ends. The CDR3 length is 16 residues. Germline V gene lookup returns CDR1 MNHEY and CDR2 SVGAGI. CDR3 sequence: CASSYSRRGRSYGYTF. CDR3 sequence (DNA): TGTGCCAGCAGTTACTCGAGAAGGGGCCGTTCCTATGGCTACACCTTC.

This clone was counted a few times. The chain uses TRBV11-2 and TRBJ2-1, with TRBD2 matching over 9 bases. Germline CDR1 reads SGHAT; CDR2 reads FQNNGV. The CDR3 is 16 residues long. V was pared by 4 bases and J by 7 bases, with 11 bases of the junction left unmatched. The CDR3 loop is CASSSLWTSAGNEQFF. In nucleotides, the CDR3 is TGTGCCAGCAGCTCCCTCTGGACTAGCGCAGGGAATGAGCAGTTCTTC.

Only one count was recorded for this clone. The V call is TRBV30, the J call TRBJ2-7, with 11 bases matching TRBD2. Germline V gene sequence: CDR1 GTSNPN, CDR2 SVGIG (reference sequence). V lost 8 bases, J lost 4 bases, and 13 bases stayed unmatched. The length of the CDR3 is 15 residues. The CDR3 region has the DNA TGTGCCGCGACCCCCGGGACTAGCGGCCCATACGAGCAGTACTTC. Amino acid sequence: CAATPGTSGPYEQYF.

This clone appeared once. The rearrangement links TRBV6-5 to TRBJ1-5; 8 bases align to TRBD1. The CDR3 covers 14 residues. CDR1 is MNHEY and CDR2 is SVGAGI in the germline V gene. J was trimmed by 1 base and V by 6 bases; bases with no gene match: 2. CDR3 sequence (DNA): TGTGCCAGCAGAGGACAGGGAAGCAATCAGCCCCAGCATTTT. It is translated as CASRGQGSNQPQHF.

V gene TRBV6-1 combines with J gene TRBJ2-4, with D perhaps TRBD1 (6 bases). The ends were cut back, 5 bases at V and 4 bases at J, with 15 bases in the middle. This CDR3 spans 15 amino acids. Germline lookup yields CDR1 MNHNS and CDR2 SASEGT. The CDR3 is CASSPRGTGKNIQYF. CDR3 DNA: TGTGCCAGCAGTCCCAGGGGAACTGGAAAAAACATTCAGTACTTC.